This T cell receptor beta chain stems from a study of blood T cell repertoires in COVID-19. Study-level information: The origin of the acute and convalescent COVID-19 samples was the United States, Italy and Spain. PBMCs, B-cell-depleted T cells, or T cells were the source of the cDNA or gDNA that made up the material.

The CDR3 consists of 15 residues. Germline CDR1 is SGHDN and CDR2 is FVKESK. As for this clone: A junction boundary mismatches the germline segment, possibly from a read error.

Original analysis: Researchers report that nucleated cell counts were estimated from reference gene primer amplification. Using immunoSEQ multiplex PCR, the repertoire was profiled, and TCRdb retains in-frame clones only, with some absent. V, J and clone size are taken as reported in that table, and D and trimming were inferred from the DNA itself. This sample carries more than 150,000 clones, roughly nine tenths of them seen once, and the ten largest clones take about 20%. The sequencing sample was made of peripheral blood. The receptor was derived from a man aged 70-80 years with active or convalescent COVID-19. The chain links TRBV14 to TRBJ2-7; 9 bases align to TRBD2. CDR3 sequence: CASSQGLAVAYEQYF. In DNA form, the CDR3 reads TGTGCCAGCAGCCAAGGACTAGCGGTTGCCTATGAGCAGTACTTC.